This TCR beta chain was profiled in a study of cytomegalovirus exposure and HLA in healthy donors. The donors were part of the validation cohort of 100 to 150 subjects. That cohort was separate from the first cohort, which comprised about 730 subjects. The table came from immunoSEQ multiplex PCR; TCRdb's copy has only in-frame clones and leaves some out. Here the sample spans 300,000 to 450,000 clones, approximately 90% being singletons. As for this clone: Its cognate antigen is unknown.

Notes on the study in general: Subsequent analysis revealed that first-cohort TCR clusters tended to co-occur in the 110 or so validation repertoires. Whilst most TCR sequences proved rare, a subset of public TCRs occurred across many donors.

This receptor was taken from a young woman in good health and CMV-seronegative. Sequenced: PBMCs.

In nucleotides, the CDR3 is TGTGCCAGCAGCTCCCTAGGCGTGTGGTCCTACGAGCAGTACTTC. Residues: CASSSLGVWSYEQYF. The chain links TRBV7-8 to TRBJ2-7; no reliable D call. Per the germline V gene, CDR1 is SGHVS and CDR2 is FQNEAQ. The CDR3 extends over 15 amino acids. V was clipped by 4 bases and J by 1 base, with 14 bases between them.